In its sample, the clone carrying this T cell receptor (beta chain) was seen a few times. Its antigen is unknown. The CDR3 totals 17 residues. V dropped 1 base and J dropped 7; count of bases not matched to a gene: 10. Looked up from germline, CDR1 is SGHRS and CDR2 is YFSETQ. The whole isolated RNA underwent reverse transcription, so sequencing captured expressed TCRB transcripts. Measured with immunoSEQ multiplex PCR; TCRdb has only the in-frame clones, and not every one. Of just over 600,000 clones in the sample, roughly 15% were seen once. This specimen comes from a study of beta chain features in type 1 diabetes. Notes on the study in general: When VDJ junctions were examined, type 1 diabetes patients showed fewer insertions and more deletions.

This rearrangement joins TRBV5-1 to TRBJ2-1; 11 bases align to TRBD2. Input material: naive CD4+ T cells from blood. This receptor was identified in a man between 18 and 29 years old in good health. CDR3 region: CASSLSPTSGSGNEQFF. The CDR3 DNA reads as TGCGCCAGCAGCTTGTCCCCTACTAGCGGGAGCGGGAATGAGCAGTTCTTC.